This TCR beta chain comes out of a study of identical twins (dated by TCRdb to the mid-2010s). About the study as a whole: To test whether fetal clonotypes persist, the study used deep sequencing on TCR alpha and beta repertoires from monozygotic twins, unrelated adults of various ages, and cord blood. Replicate twin experiments were performed at different times using different library preparation protocols to rule out contamination.

Beyond this particular receptor, the publication reports: Out-of-frame TCR alpha sequences shared between twins showed an excess of low generation-probability sequences compared with coincidental sharing between unrelated individuals. Because the same donors could not be followed over many years, the conclusions relied on cross-sectional statistical analysis. In monozygotic twins, out-of-frame TCR alpha sharing was systematically underestimated by recombination models, although the models agreed with sharing between unrelated individuals. Invariant T cells such as MAIT and iNKT could partly confound zero-insertion analyses, though diverse VJ usage argued against this for most clonotypes. In beta out-of-frame sequences, excess twin sharing was weaker, because having fewer shared sequences lowered the signal-to-noise ratio. Abundant cord blood beta clonotypes had fewer insertions, young adult naive repertoires showed a similar but weaker trend, and memory repertoires showed no such trend.

A note on this clonotype: Its antigen is unknown. No much larger clonotype is one base removed from it; base qualities were not supplied.

Library preparation employed 5' RACE. Sequencing was performed on an Illumina HiSeq 2000. Template switching added a universal primer binding site, and the final cDNA carried a unique molecular identifier that allowed TCR cDNA molecules to be counted accurately. First-strand cDNA for TCR alpha and beta chains was synthesized from specific primers in the conserved constant-segment region. To control for contamination, every cDNA library was double barcoded, receiving both a SMART-Mk sample barcode and Illumina barcodes. Two successive PCR steps introduced TruSeq adapter sequences along with Illumina sample barcodes. Sequencing of the TCR alpha and beta cDNA libraries was done on the Illumina HiSeq platform using custom primers. The study's own analysis went as follows. Raw reads were processed with MiGEC to extract unique molecular identifiers, and MiXCR was used to determine CDR3 positions. Recombination models were inferred per individual with the repgenHMM and IGoR tools using an EM algorithm. Shared clonotypes were analyzed with the tcR package in R, and sharing was normalized by the product of cloneset sizes. Out-of-frame nonproductive sequences were analyzed to study raw recombination free of thymic and clonal selection effects. TCRdb took the public reads, trimmed them with fastp at Q25, ran MiXCR for clone calling and kept in-frame beta chains. Each entry is one CDR3 protein sequence, shown with its most common DNA and genes. The V and J calls and clone size are TCRdb's, not the authors'. This sample gives 700,000 to 950,000 distinct CDR3 sequences in total; roughly an eighth of them show up just once. In total, the top ten clones hold 1.5% to 2% of the sample.

Every donor in the study was a healthy Caucasian. The twin cohort comprised three pairs of female monozygotic twins, all aged about 18 to 30 years. RNA for TCR libraries was isolated from peripheral blood mononuclear cells. These same records also appear under a second study, on yellow fever vaccine responses in identical twins. That second report states: The authors reported that the T cell response to vaccination in identical twins appeared partly convergent and partly personalized. Focusing on identical twins, the study followed the T cell clones that responded to the vaccine, and did so with precision.

The origin of this receptor is a woman aged 18-29 years in good health. The material sequenced was PBMCs.

The CDR3 loop reads CSVENGGWGTDTQYF. The base sequence is TGCAGCGTTGAAAATGGCGGATGGGGCACAGATACGCAGTATTTT. Recombination connected TRBV29-1 to TRBJ2-3, with the D gene uncertain. From the cysteine through the phenylalanine, the CDR3 covers 15 amino acids. Only the CDR3 portion is preserved as DNA: 45 bases, with reading frame beginning at the first base. Based on the germline V gene, the CDR1 and CDR2 sequences are SQVTM and ANQGSEA. The V end loses 2 bases and the J end loses 1 base, and a stretch of 13 bases separates them.